Below, 23 T cell receptor beta chains from the same sample are listed, as sequenced in a study of post-analysis software for immune sequencing data. Points from the study as a whole: Higher frequency in patients than in controls was seen for roughly five TRBV segments, with TRBV5-6, TRBV5-1 and TRBV20-1 among them.

Unique molecular identifiers had been added to the TCR beta cDNA libraries. TCRdb reanalysed the PCR reads using MiXCR and keeps one entry per CDR3 protein. The data hold a few hundred thousand distinct CDR3 sequences, with 30% to 45% observed a single time. Their cognate antigens are unknown. The sequencing input was blood. These receptors were obtained from a girl aged 10 to 17 with multiple sclerosis.

This clonotype was seen many times. V gene TRBV6-5 combines with J gene TRBJ2-7; TRBD1 matches at 9 bases. The CDR3 contains 16 residues. The ends lost 6 bases at V and 3 bases at J; junction bases unmatched: 12. Germline V CDR1 and CDR2: MNHEY, SVGAGI. CDR3 residues: CASSQEPGQGFYEQYF. In DNA, the CDR3 is TGTGCCAGCAGCCAGGAACCGGGACAGGGTTTCTACGAGCAGTACTTC.

The chain carries TRBV6-2 or TRBV6-3 and TRBJ2-1, with D tentatively TRBD1 or TRBD2 (5 bases each). The CDR3 loop spans 15 amino acids. CDR1 MNHEY and CDR2 SVGEGT come from the germline V gene. V was clipped by 0 bases and J by 7 bases, with 13 bases between them. CDR3 DNA: TGTGCCAGCAGTTACTCCGGGGCCGCCGGTAATGAGCAGTTCTTC. Amino acids: CASSYSGAAGNEQFF.

This chain uses TRBV6-2 or TRBV6-3 with TRBJ2-5; 9 bases are shared with TRBD1. V shed 10 bases and J 3 bases; nucleotides not matched to a gene: 6. Germline lookup yields CDR1 MNHEY and CDR2 SVGEGT. This CDR3 comprises 13 residues. The CDR3 sequence: CATHRGLKETQYF. CDR3 bases: TGTGCCACCCACAGGGGGCTTAAAGAGACCCAGTACTTC.

Remarks on this clonotype: A much larger clone lies one base from this, so it may be a read error. The chain combines TRBV20-1 with TRBJ2-1; 8 bases fit TRBD1. Germline V CDR1 and CDR2: DFQATT, SNEGSKA (reference sequence). The CDR3 length is 14 residues. With V trimmed by 6 bases and J by 3 bases, 7 bases remained unmatched. The CDR3 coding sequence is TGCAGTGCAGGACAGGGAATGTTCTACAATGAGCAGTTCTTC. Its protein is CSAGQGMFYNEQFF.

The V and J genes are TRBV4-2 and TRBJ2-5, with 9 positions matching TRBD1. V lost 1 base to trimming and J lost 7 bases; unmatched junction nucleotides: 7. The germline V gene has CDR1 LGHNA and CDR2 YNFKEQ. This CDR3 contains 15 residues. The CDR3 protein is CASSQGSLTGGTQYF. DNA of the CDR3: TGTGCCAGCAGCCAAGGATCCCTGACAGGGGGGACCCAGTACTTC.

The chain joins TRBV12-3 or TRBV12-4 to TRBJ2-1; 7 bases fit TRBD2. The CDR3 totals 15 residues. V lost 2 bases to trimming and J lost 14 bases; unmatched junction nucleotides: 15. The chain's CDR3 is CASSLPQRGAPYEFF. The CDR3 DNA sequence: TGTGCCAGCAGTTTACCCCAGCGGGGAGCCCCTTATGAGTTCTTC.

This clonotype was detected only a few times. J is TRBJ1-5 and V is TRBV6-1; D uncertain. The germline V gene has CDR1 MNHNS and CDR2 SASEGT. V lost 3 bases, J lost 0 bases, and 6 bases lay in between. The CDR3 sequence is 14 residues long. Written as DNA, the CDR3 is TGTGCCAGCAGTGACACTATTAGCAATCAGCCCCAGCATTTT. Translating gives CASSDTISNQPQHF.

This clonotype was seen only a few times. The chain links TRBV7-3 to TRBJ1-2; no firm D call. There are 15 residues in the CDR3. V dropped 4 bases and J dropped 8 bases, with 20 bases sitting between them. Germline CDR1 SGHTA, CDR2 FQGTGA. The CDR3 loop reads CASSYFPGQLTGYTF. The CDR3 coding sequence is TGTGCCAGCAGCTATTTTCCCGGGCAATTGACGGGCTACACCTTC.

The gene calls are TRBV12-3 or TRBV12-4 and TRBJ1-1, with 7 positions matching TRBD1. Losses at the gene ends were 6 bases for V and 6 bases for J; bases not matched to a gene: 10. The length of the CDR3 is 14 residues. CDR3: CASSPWDRGPEAFF. Here the CDR3 DNA reads TGTGCCAGCAGCCCGTGGGACAGAGGGCCTGAAGCTTTCTTT.

This clonotype has more than one count but fewer than ten. V and J are TRBV11-2 and TRBJ2-7, with TRBD1 matching over 8 bases. V gave up 3 bases and J gave up 5 bases; unmatched junction bases: 9. CDR3 length equals 15 residues. The germline CDR1 and CDR2 sequences are SGHAT and FQNNGV. The CDR3 region has the DNA TGTGCCAGCAGCTTGAATCAGGGGGCTTCGCACGAGCAGTACTTC. The encoded protein is CASSLNQGASHEQYF.

This sequence joins TRBV10-2 and TRBJ2-7; 9 bases align to TRBD1. V gave up 7 bases and J gave up 2 bases; unmatched junction bases: 6. Per germline, CDR1 WSHSY and CDR2 SAAADI. The CDR3 spans 14 residues. The CDR3 region has the DNA TGCGCCAGCACCGAGGGACAGGGACCCTACGAGCAGTACTTC. Protein product: CASTEGQGPYEQYF.

Concerning this clonotype itself: Germline and junction disagree at one end, which may indicate a read error. This chain joins TRBV12-3 or TRBV12-4 and TRBJ2-7; D remains ambiguous. The CDR3 is 14 residues long. The CDR3 reads CASSLGARTYERYF. CDR3 DNA: TGTGCCAGCAGTTTAGGGGCCAGAACCTACGAGCGGTACTTC.

For this clonotype: A read error may produce the germline difference seen at one junction end. The chain joins TRBV12-3 or TRBV12-4 to TRBJ1-5; a possible D gene is TRBD1 (5 bases). The CDR3 covers 16 residues. The CDR3 sequence: CASSPSRDGFNQPRHF. The CDR3 DNA reads as TGTGCCAGCAGCCCTTCCCGGGACGGATTCAATCAGCCCCGGCATTTT.

This clonotype was seen more than once but under ten times. J is TRBJ1-2 and V is TRBV7-9; TRBD1 is a possible D gene (5 bases). Germline assignment: CDR1 SEHNR and CDR2 FQNEAQ (reference sequence). The CDR3 length is 14 residues. With 3 bases removed from V and 7 bases from J, the gap between germline ends came to 15 bases. The CDR3 protein is CASSLGGGFAGYTF. The CDR3 DNA follows: TGTGCCAGCAGCTTGGGGGGGGGTTTCGCTGGCTACACCTTC. The entire variable domain, with the rest obtained from reference TRBV7-9 and TRBJ1-2, is as follows: DTGVSQNPRHKITKRGQNVTFRCDPISEHNRLYWYRQTLGQGPEFLTYFQNEAQLEKSRLLSDRFSAERPKGSFSTLEIQRTEQGDSAMYLCASSLGGGFAGYTFGSGTRLTVV.

The chain is built from TRBV7-8 and TRBJ2-5; no reliable D call. Germline V CDR1 and CDR2: SGHVS, FQNEAQ. This CDR3 has 15 residues. The V end lost 1 base, the J end lost 5 bases, and 14 bases lay between the germline ends. In DNA, the CDR3 is TGTGCCAGCAGCTTAGATAGGGCAGTGCGGGAGACCCAGTACTTC. It codes for CASSLDRAVRETQYF.

The genes are TRBV7-2 and TRBJ1-1; perhaps TRBD1 as D (6 bases). This CDR3 has 15 residues. Trimming cost V 1 base and J 1 base, with 10 bases left between them. In germline, CDR1 is SGHTA, CDR2 FQGNSA. The CDR3 reads CASSLVGARNTEAFF. CDR3 DNA: TGTGCCAGCAGCTTAGTGGGGGCAAGGAACACTGAAGCTTTCTTT.

The rearrangement links TRBV12-3 or TRBV12-4 to TRBJ1-5; tentatively, D is TRBD1 (5 bases). The CDR3 covers 15 residues. V lost 1 base, J lost 2 bases, and 9 bases lay in between. CDR3 nucleotide sequence: TGTGCCAGCAGTTTAGATCCCAGGGGCAATCAGCCCCAGCATTTT. Its translation: CASSLDPRGNQPQHF.

This clonotype was detected only a few times. The rearrangement links TRBV29-1 to TRBJ1-1; 12 bases line up with TRBD1. Trimming at V came to 2 bases and at J to 6 bases, leaving 7 bases not matched to a gene. This CDR3 spans 15 amino acids. CDR1 and CDR2 (germline): SQVTM, ANQGSEA. CDR3 in amino acids: CSVENPGQGAPEAFF. CDR3 sequence (DNA): TGCAGCGTTGAAAACCCGGGACAGGGGGCCCCTGAAGCTTTCTTT.

This clonotype was observed a handful of times. The chain is built from TRBV13 and TRBJ2-2, with D unresolved. V gave up 7 bases and J gave up 6 bases, with 9 bases separating them. CDR3 length equals 12 residues. Germline-derived CDR1 and CDR2 are PRHDT and FYEKMQ (reference sequence). CDR3 sequence: CASTQGSGELFF. Written as DNA, the CDR3 is TGTGCCAGCACCCAAGGGTCCGGGGAGCTGTTTTTT. The full variable domain, rest sourced from reference TRBV13 and TRBJ2-2, is AAGVIQSPRHLIKEKRETATLKCYPIPRHDTVYWYQQGPGQDPQFLISFYEKMQSDKGSIPDRFSAQQFSDYHSELNMSSLELGDSALYFCASTQGSGELFFGEGSRLTVL.

This clonotype was observed at least ten times. J is TRBJ2-1 and V is TRBV20-1, with D tentatively TRBD1 (5 bases). The ends were cut back, 6 bases at V and 8 bases at J, with 23 bases in the middle. Germline loops: CDR1 DFQATT, CDR2 SNEGSKA (reference sequence). The CDR3 is made up of 15 amino acids. CDR3 nucleotides: TGCAGTGCCCCGAAGGTTTCCAGTACAGGCCATGAGCAGTTCTTC. The encoded protein is CSAPKVSSTGHEQFF.

This clonotype was detected a few times. V is TRBV3-1 and J is TRBJ2-7; a weak D match, TRBD1 (6 bases). This CDR3 is 14 amino acids long. In germline, CDR1 is LGHDT, CDR2 YNNKEL (reference sequence). V lost 0 bases and J lost 3, with 9 bases in between. The CDR3 spells CASSQDEGVYEQYF. The CDR3 DNA follows: TGTGCCAGCAGCCAAGATGAGGGGGTCTACGAGCAGTACTTC.

The chain has TRBV12-3 or TRBV12-4 and TRBJ1-1, with TRBD1 matching 7 bases. V gave up 6 bases and J gave up 3 bases; unmatched junction bases: 7. CDR3 size: 14 residues. The CDR3 DNA reads as TGTGCCAGCAGACAACAGGGGATGGACACTGAAGCTTTCTTT. Its protein is CASRQQGMDTEAFF.

This clonotype was seen a handful of times. The chain recombines TRBV29-1 with TRBJ1-1, with a weak D call TRBD1 (5 bases). This CDR3 region has 13 residues. Trimming stripped 3 bases from V and 3 bases from J, with 11 bases between. The germline CDR1 and CDR2 sequences are SQVTM and ANQGSEA. The CDR3 DNA reads TGCAGCGTTGACCGGGGGTTTGACACTGAAGCTTTCTTT. Translation: CSVDRGFDTEAFF.